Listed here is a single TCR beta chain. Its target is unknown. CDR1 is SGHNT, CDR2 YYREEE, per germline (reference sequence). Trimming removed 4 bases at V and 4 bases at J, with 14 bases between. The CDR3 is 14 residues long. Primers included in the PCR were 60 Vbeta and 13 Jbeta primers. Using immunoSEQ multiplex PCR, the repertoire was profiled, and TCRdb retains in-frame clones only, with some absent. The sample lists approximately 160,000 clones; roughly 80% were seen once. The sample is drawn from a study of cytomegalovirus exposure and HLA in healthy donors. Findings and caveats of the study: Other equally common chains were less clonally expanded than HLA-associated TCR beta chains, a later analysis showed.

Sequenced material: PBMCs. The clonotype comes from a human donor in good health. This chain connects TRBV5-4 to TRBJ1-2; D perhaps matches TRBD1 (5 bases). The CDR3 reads CASSRSQGSYGYTF. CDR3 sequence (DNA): TGTGCCAGCAGCCGGTCGCAGGGCAGCTATGGCTACACCTTC.